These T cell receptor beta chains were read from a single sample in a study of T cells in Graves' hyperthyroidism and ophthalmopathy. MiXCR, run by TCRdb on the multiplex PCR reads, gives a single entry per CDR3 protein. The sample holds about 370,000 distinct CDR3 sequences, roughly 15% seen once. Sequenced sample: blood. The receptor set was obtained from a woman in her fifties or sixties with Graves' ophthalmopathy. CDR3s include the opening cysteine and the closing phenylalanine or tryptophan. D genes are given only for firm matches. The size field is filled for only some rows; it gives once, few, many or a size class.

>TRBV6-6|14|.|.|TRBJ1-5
TGTGCCAGCAGTTACACGGGGCATAATCAGCCCCAGCATTTT
CASSYTGHNQPQHF
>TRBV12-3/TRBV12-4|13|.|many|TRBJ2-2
TGTGCCAGCAGGTGGGGTAACACCGGGGAGCTGTTTTTT
CASRWGNTGELFF
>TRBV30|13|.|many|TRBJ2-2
TGTGCCTGGAGTGGCAGGTTCACCGGGGAGCTGTTTTTT
CAWSGRFTGELFF
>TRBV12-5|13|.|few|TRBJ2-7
TGTGCTAGTGGTTTATCCGGGACCTACGAGCAGTACTTC
CASGLSGTYEQYF
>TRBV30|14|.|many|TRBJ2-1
TGTGCCTGCTGGGGCCCCGGCTCCTACAATGAGCAGTTCTTC
CACWGPGSYNEQFF
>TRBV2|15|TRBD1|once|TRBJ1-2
TGTGCCAGCACAAAAGAACAGGGGGCTAACTATGGCTACACCTTC
CASTKEQGANYGYTF
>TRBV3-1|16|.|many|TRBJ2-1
TGTGCCAGCAGCCAAACCCAGGGGACTAGGGGGCGTGAGCAGTTCTTC
CASSQTQGTRGREQFF
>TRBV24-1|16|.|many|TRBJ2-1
TGTGCCACCAGTGAGTCTCTAGCGACCCCCTACAATGAGCAGTTCTTC
CATSESLATPYNEQFF
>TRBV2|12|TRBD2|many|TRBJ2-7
TGTGCCAGCAGACTAGCGGGAGGTGAGCAGTACTTC
CASRLAGGEQYF
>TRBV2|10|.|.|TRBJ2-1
TGTGCCAGCAGCAATGGTGAGCAGTTCTTC
CASSNGEQFF
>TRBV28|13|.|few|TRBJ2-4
TGTGCCAGCAGCCTCGGGGGCTCGGACATTCAGTACTTC
CASSLGGSDIQYF
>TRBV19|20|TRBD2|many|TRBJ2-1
TGTGCCAGTAGCTCAATCCGGACGGGAGGGCCTTCCAGCTCCTACAATGAGCAGTTCTTC
CASSSIRTGGPSSSYNEQFF
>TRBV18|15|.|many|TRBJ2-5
TGTGCCAGCTCACCAATCCCAGGCCCACAAGAGACCCAGTACTTC
CASSPIPGPQETQYF
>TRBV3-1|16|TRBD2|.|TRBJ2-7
TGTGCCAGCAGTTTGGGTATAGCGGGAGGGGCCTACGAGCAGTACTTC
CASSLGIAGGAYEQYF
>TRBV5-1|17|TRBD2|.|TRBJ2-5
TGCGCCAGCAGCTTGGCACCCCTAGCGGATGGGTTTGAGACCCAGTACTTC
CASSLAPLADGFETQYF
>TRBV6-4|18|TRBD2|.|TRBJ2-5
TGTGCCAGCAGTGTCCTACCGGGACTAGCGGGAGGAGTTGAGACCCAGTACTTC
CASSVLPGLAGGVETQYF
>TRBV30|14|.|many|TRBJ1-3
TGTGCCTGGAGTGACAGGGCTTCTGGAAACACCATATATTTT
CAWSDRASGNTIYF
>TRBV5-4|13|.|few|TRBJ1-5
TGTGCCAGCAGCCCGGACCTCAATCAGCCCCAGCATTTT
CASSPDLNQPQHF
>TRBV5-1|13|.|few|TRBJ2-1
TGCGCCAGCAGCCCGGGGACCACCAATGAGCAGTTCTTC
CASSPGTTNEQFF
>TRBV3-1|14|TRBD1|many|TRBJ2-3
TGTGCCAGCAGCCAGGGACAGGGTAGGGATACGCAGTATTTT
CASSQGQGRDTQYF
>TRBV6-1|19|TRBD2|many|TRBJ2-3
TGTGCCAGCAGTTACTCAGGGCTAGCGGGAGTCGGTGGCACAGATACGCAGTATTTT
CASSYSGLAGVGGTDTQYF
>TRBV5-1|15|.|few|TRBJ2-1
TGCGCCAGCAGCTTGGGTGGTTTTTTTAACAATGAGCAGTTCTTC
CASSLGGFFNNEQFF
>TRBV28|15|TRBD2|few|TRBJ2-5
TGTGCCAGCAGTCCCACTAGCGGGAGTTGGGAGACCCAGTACTTC
CASSPTSGSWETQYF
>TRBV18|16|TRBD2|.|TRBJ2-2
TGTGCCAGCTCACCCCTTAGCGGGATCAACACCGGGGAGCTGTTTTTT
CASSPLSGINTGELFF
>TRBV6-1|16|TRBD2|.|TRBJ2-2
TGTGCCAGCAGTTTACTAGCGGGAGAAGCTCACGGGGAGCTGTTTTTT
CASSLLAGEAHGELFF
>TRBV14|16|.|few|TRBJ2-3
TGTGCCAGCAGCCAAGATGGGTACTTAGCCACAGATACGCAGTATTTT
CASSQDGYLATDTQYF
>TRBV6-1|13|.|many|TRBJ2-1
TGTGCCAGCACCATCCCCGAGGGTAGCAGGCAGTTCTTC
CASTIPEGSRQFF
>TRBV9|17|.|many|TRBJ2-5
TGTGCCAGCAGCGGCCTCGTGGGGCAGGGAGGGGGAGAGACCCAGTACTTC
CASSGLVGQGGGETQYF
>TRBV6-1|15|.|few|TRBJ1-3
TGTGCCAGCAGATCTGACCCTGCGACTGGAAACACCATATATTTT
CASRSDPATGNTIYF
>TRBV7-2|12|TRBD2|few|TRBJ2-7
TGTGCCGAACTAGCGCAGAACTACGAGCAGTACTTC
CAELAQNYEQYF
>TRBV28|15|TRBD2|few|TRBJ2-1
TGTGCCAGCAGTTTGGGACTAGCGGGAACTATCGGGCAGTTCTTC
CASSLGLAGTIGQFF
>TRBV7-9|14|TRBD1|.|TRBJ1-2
TGTGCCAGCAGCTTCGCGACAGGGGGCTATGGCTACACCTTC
CASSFATGGYGYTF
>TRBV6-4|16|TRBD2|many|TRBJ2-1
TGTGCCAGCAGTGACTCATCGGGAGGGCCCATCAATGAGCAGTTCTTC
CASSDSSGGPINEQFF
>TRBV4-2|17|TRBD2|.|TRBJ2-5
TGTGCCAGCAGCCAAGGCCTGGGGGGGGAGTACCAAGAGACCCAGTACTTC
CASSQGLGGEYQETQYF
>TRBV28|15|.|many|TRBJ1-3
TGTGCCAGCAGTTTAGCCTGGGGGTCAGGAAACACCATATATTTT
CASSLAWGSGNTIYF
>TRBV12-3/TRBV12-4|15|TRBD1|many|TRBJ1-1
TGTGCCAGCAGTCCCGGGACAGGGATGAACACTGAAGCTTTCTTT
CASSPGTGMNTEAFF
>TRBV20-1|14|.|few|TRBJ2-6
TGCAGTGCTAGACACATCTCTGGGGCCAACGTCCTGACTTTC
CSARHISGANVLTF